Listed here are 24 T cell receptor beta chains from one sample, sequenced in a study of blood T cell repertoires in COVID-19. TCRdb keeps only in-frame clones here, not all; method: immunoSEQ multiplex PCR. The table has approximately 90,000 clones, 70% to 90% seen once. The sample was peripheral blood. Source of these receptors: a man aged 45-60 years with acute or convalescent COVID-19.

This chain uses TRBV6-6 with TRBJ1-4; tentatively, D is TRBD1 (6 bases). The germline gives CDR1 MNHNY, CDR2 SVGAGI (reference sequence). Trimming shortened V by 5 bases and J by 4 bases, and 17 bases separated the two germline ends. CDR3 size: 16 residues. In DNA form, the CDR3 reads TGTGCCAGCAGTCGAAAGGGCACAGGGCTTAATGAAAAACTGTTTTTT. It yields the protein CASSRKGTGLNEKLFF.

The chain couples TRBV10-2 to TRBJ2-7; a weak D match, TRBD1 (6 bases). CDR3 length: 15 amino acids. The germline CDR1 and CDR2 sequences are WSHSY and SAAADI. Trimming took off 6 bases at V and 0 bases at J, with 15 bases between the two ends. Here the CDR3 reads CASRIHQGSSYEQYF. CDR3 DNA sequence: TGCGCCAGCAGAATACACCAGGGGAGCTCCTACGAGCAGTACTTC.

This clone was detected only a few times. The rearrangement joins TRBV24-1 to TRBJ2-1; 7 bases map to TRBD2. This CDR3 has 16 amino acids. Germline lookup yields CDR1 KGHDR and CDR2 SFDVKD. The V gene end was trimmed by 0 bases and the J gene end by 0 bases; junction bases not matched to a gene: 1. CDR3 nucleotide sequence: TGTGCCACCAGTGATTTGTCTAGCGGCTCCTACAATGAGCAGTTCTTC. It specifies CATSDLSSGSYNEQFF.

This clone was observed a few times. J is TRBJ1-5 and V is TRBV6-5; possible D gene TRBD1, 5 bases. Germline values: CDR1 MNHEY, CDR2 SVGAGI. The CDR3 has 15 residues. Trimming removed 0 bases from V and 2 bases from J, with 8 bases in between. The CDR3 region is CASSYSTRGNQPQHF. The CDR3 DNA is TGTGCCAGCAGTTACTCGACCAGGGGCAATCAGCCCCAGCATTTT.

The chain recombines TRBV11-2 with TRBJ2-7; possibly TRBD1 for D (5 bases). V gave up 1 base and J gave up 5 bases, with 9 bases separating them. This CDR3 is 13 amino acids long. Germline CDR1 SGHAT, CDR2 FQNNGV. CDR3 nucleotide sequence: TGTGCCAGCAGCTTAGGGCAGGGCGACGAGCAGTACTTC. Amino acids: CASSLGQGDEQYF.

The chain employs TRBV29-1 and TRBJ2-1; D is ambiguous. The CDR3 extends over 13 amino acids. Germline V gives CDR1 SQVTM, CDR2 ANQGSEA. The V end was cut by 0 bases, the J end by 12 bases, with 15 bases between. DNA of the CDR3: TGCAGCGTTGAAGAAGCGTCGATCCAAGGGCAGTTCTTC. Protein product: CSVEEASIQGQFF.

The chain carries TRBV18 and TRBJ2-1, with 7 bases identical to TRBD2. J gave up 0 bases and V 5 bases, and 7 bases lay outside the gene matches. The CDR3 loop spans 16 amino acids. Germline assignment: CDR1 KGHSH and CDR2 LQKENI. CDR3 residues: CASSAWEGSSYNEQFF. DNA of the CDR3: TGTGCCAGCTCAGCCTGGGAGGGAAGCTCCTACAATGAGCAGTTCTTC.

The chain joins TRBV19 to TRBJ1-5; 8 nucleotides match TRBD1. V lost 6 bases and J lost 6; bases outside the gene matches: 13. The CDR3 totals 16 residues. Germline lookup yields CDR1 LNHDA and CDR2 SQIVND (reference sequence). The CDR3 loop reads CASSLLQGASRQPQHF. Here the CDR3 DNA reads TGTGCCAGTAGCTTACTCCAGGGGGCAAGTCGTCAGCCCCAGCATTTT.

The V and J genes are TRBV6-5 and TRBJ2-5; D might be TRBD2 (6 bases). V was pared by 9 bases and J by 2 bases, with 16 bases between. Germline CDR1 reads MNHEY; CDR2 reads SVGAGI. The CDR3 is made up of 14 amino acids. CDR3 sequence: CASFLRDEQETQYF. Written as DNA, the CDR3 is TGTGCCAGTTTCTTGCGGGACGAGCAAGAGACCCAGTACTTC.

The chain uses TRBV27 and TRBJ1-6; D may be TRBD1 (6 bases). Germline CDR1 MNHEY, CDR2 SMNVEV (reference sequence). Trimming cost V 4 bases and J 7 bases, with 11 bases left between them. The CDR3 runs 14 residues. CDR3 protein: CASSYGGRNSPLHF. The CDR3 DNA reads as TGTGCCAGCAGTTACGGGGGGCGGAATTCACCCCTCCACTTT.

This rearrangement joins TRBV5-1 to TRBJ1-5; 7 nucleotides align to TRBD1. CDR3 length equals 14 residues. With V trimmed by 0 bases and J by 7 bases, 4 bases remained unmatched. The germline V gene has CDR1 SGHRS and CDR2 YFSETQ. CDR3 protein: CASSLGQGLQPQHF. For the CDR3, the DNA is TGCGCCAGCAGCTTGGGACAGGGCCTACAGCCCCAGCATTTT. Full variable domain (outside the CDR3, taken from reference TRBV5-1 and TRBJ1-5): KAGVTQTPRYLIKTRGQQVTLSCSPISGHRSVSWYQQTPGQGLQFLFEYFSETQRNKGNFPGRFSGRQFSNSRSEMNVSTLELGDSALYLCASSLGQGLQPQHFGDGTRLSIL.

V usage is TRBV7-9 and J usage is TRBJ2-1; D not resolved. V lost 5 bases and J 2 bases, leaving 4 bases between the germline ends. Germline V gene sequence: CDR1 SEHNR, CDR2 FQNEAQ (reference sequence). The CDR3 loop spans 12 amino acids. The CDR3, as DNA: TGTGCCAGCAGCCCTACCTACAATGAGCAGTTCTTC. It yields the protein CASSPTYNEQFF.

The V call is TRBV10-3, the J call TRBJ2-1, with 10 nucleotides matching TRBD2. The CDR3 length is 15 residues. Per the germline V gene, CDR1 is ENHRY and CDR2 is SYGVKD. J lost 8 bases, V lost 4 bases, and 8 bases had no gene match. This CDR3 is CAISGEAGGPHEQFF. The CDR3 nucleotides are TGTGCCATCAGTGGTGAAGCGGGAGGGCCCCATGAGCAGTTCTTC.

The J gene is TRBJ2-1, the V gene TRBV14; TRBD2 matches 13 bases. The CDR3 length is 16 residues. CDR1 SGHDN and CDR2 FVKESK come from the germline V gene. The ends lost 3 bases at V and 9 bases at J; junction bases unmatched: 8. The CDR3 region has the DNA TGTGCCAGCAGCCAGGGACTAGCGGGAATTGCGGTTGAGCAGTTCTTC. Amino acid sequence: CASSQGLAGIAVEQFF.

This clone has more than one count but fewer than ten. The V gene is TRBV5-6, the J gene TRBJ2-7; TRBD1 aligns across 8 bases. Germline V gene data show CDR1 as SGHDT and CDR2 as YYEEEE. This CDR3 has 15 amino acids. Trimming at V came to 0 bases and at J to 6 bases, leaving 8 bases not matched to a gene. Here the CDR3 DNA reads TGTGCCAGCAGCTTGGGAAACAGGGGGGTATCCGAGCAGTACTTC. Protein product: CASSLGNRGVSEQYF.

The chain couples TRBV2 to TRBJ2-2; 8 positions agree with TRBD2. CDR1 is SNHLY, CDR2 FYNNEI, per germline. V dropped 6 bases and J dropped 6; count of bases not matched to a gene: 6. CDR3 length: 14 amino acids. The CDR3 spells CASRVGLGAGELFF. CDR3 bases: TGTGCCAGCAGGGTGGGACTAGGTGCCGGGGAGCTGTTTTTT.

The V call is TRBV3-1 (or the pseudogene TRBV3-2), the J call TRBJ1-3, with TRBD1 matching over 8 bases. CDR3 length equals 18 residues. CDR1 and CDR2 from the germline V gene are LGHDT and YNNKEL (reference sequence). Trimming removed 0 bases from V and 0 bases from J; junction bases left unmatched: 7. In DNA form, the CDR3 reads TGTGCCAGCAGCCAAGATAGGGGGACAGGCTACTCTGGAAACACCATATATTTT. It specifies CASSQDRGTGYSGNTIYF.

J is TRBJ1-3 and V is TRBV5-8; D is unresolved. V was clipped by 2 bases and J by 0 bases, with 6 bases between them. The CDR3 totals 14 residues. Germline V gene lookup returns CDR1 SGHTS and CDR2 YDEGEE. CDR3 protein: CASSLQFSGNTIYF. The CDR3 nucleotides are TGTGCCAGCAGCTTACAGTTCTCTGGAAACACCATATATTTT.

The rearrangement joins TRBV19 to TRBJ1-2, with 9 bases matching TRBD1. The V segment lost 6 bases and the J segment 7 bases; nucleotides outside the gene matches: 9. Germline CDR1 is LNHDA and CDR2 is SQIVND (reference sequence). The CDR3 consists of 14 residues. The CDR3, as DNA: TGTGCCAGTAGCACCGGGACAGGGTTTGGTGGCTACACCTTC. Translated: CASSTGTGFGGYTF.

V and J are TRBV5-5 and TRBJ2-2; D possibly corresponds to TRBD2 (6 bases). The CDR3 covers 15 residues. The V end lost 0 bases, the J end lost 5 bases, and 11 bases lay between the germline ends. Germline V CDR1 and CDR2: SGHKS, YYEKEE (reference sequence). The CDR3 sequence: CASSLAILATGELFF. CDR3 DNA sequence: TGTGCCAGCAGCTTGGCGATACTAGCAACCGGGGAGCTGTTTTTT.

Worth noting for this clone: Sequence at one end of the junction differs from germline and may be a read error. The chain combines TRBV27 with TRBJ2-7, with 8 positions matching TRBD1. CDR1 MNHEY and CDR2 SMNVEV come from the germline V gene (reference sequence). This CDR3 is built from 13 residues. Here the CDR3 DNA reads TGTGCCACCAGTTCCCTAGACAGGGGCGAGCAGTACTTC. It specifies CATSSLDRGEQYF.

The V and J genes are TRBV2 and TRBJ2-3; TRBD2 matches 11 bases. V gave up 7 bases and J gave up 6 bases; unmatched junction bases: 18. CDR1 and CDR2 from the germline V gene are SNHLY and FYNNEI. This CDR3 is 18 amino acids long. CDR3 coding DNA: TGTGCCAGCACGGACTTAGCTACTAGCGGGAGTTTTAGGGATACGCAGTATTTT. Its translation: CASTDLATSGSFRDTQYF.

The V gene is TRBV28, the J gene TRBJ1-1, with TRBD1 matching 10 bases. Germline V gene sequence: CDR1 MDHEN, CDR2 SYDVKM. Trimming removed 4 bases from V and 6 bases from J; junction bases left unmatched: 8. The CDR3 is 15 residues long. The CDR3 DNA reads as TGTGCCAGCAGTTCATCGACAGGGGGCCACGCTGAAGCTTTCTTT. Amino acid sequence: CASSSSTGGHAEAFF. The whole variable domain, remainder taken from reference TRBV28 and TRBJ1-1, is DVKVTQSSRYLVKRTGEKVFLECVQDMDHENMFWYRQDPGLGLRLIYFSYDVKMKEKGDIPEGYSVSREKKERFSLILESASTNQTSMYLCASSSSTGGHAEAFFGQGTRLTVV.

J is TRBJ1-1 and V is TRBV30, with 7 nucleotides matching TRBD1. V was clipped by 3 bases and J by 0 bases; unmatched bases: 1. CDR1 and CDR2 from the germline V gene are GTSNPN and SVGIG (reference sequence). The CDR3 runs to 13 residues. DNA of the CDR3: TGTGCCTGGAGCGGACAGGTGAACACTGAAGCTTTCTTT. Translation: CAWSGQVNTEAFF.